The 27 T cell receptor beta chains below come from one sample, sequenced in a study of blood T cells in healthy people across ages. Next came a second PCR, run for 7 to 11 cycles, which used a sample-barcoded 5' primer along with a J-beta primer mix. TCRdb re-called the 5' RACE reads through MiXCR, storing one row per CDR3 protein. There are 1.5 million to 2 million distinct CDR3 sequences in the sample; roughly 27% occur only once, and about 7.7% lies in the top ten. The sample taken for sequencing was blood. All receptors come from a woman younger than 45 in good health.

This clonotype was seen a handful of times. The rearrangement joins TRBV12-3 or TRBV12-4 to TRBJ2-1, with 7 bases that match TRBD1. Trimming at V came to 7 bases and at J to 3 bases, leaving 9 bases not matched to a gene. The CDR3 is 15 amino acids. CDR3 nucleotide sequence: TGTGCCAGCAAGTTAGGGGGCGGAGACTACAATGAGCAGTTCTTC. Its protein product is CASKLGGGDYNEQFF.

This clonotype was detected many times. This chain links TRBV7-2 with TRBJ2-1, with 10 bases aligning to TRBD2. The V gene end was trimmed by 0 bases and the J gene end by 6 bases; junction bases not matched to a gene: 2. The CDR3 has 15 residues. Looked up from germline, CDR1 is SGHTA and CDR2 is FQGNSA. The CDR3 bases are TGTGCCAGCAGCTTAGCCGGGACTAGCGTCAATGAGCAGTTCTTC. It specifies CASSLAGTSVNEQFF.

CDR3 coding DNA: TGTGCCAGCAGCTTAACCGACACGGGTGAGCAGTTCTTC. It specifies CASSLTDTGEQFF. This sequence joins TRBV7-9 and TRBJ2-1; D is ambiguous. The CDR3 consists of 13 residues. Trimming cost V 2 bases and J 9 bases, with 11 bases left between them. Per germline, CDR1 SEHNR and CDR2 FQNEAQ (reference sequence).

This clonotype was observed a handful of times. This sequence joins TRBV20-1 and TRBJ2-5; tentatively, D is TRBD1 (5 bases). CDR1 DFQATT and CDR2 SNEGSKA come from the germline V gene (reference sequence). The V end lost 6 bases, the J end lost 5 bases, and 16 bases lay between the germline ends. This CDR3 has 13 amino acids. In DNA, the CDR3 is TGCAGTGCCAAGCGAGGACAAAGGGAGACCCAGTACTTC. It codes for CSAKRGQRETQYF.

The rearrangement joins TRBV7-9 to TRBJ1-1; D uncertain. Trimming removed 5 bases from V and 7 bases from J, with 8 bases in between. Germline-derived CDR1 and CDR2 are SEHNR and FQNEAQ (reference sequence). The CDR3 is 11 amino acids. The CDR3 bases are TGTGCCAGCAGCGCGTCGGGTGAAGCTTTCTTT. As protein: CASSASGEAFF.

Remarks on this clonotype: An end of the junction does not agree with germline; a read error may underlie this. The V gene is TRBV5-1, the J gene TRBJ1-5; D is unresolved. Germline CDR1 reads SGHRS; CDR2 reads YFSETQ. There are 13 residues in the CDR3. In DNA form, the CDR3 reads TGCGCCAGCCGGGAGGCGGCCAATCAGCTCCAGCATTTT. This codes for CASREAANQLQHF.

A word on this clonotype: A much larger clone sits a single nucleotide away, making a read error possible. J is TRBJ2-1 and V is TRBV7-3; D remains unclear. The end of the DNA aligns better with TRBJ2-7, so the J call may be wrong. The CDR3 spans 12 residues. CDR1 and CDR2 (germline): SGHTA, FQGTGA. The CDR3 region has the DNA TGTGCCAGCAGCTTAAGGCACAATGAGCAGTACTTC. This codes for CASSLRHNEQYF.

This clonotype showed up just a few times. The CDR3 region is CSGRLADEQFF. The CDR3 DNA follows: TGCAGCGGCAGACTAGCGGATGAGCAGTTCTTC. The chain uses TRBV29-1 and TRBJ2-1, with TRBD2 identical over 9 bases. In germline, CDR1 is SQVTM, CDR2 ANQGSEA. V dropped 7 bases and J dropped 8; count of bases not matched to a gene: 3. The CDR3 runs to 11 residues.

This clonotype has just one count. As the CDR3 is not closed by the conserved phenylalanine or tryptophan, this likely results from a read error. The V gene is TRBV7-9, the J gene TRBJ2-7; D remains unclear. CDR3 length equals 12 residues. Germline CDR1 SEHNR, CDR2 FQNEAQ (reference sequence). Trimming pared 3 bases from V and 4 bases from J, leaving 7 bases between. The CDR3 is CASSFEGYEQYL. CDR3 DNA sequence: TGTGCCAGCAGCTTCGAAGGTTACGAGCAGTACTTA.

This clonotype was observed a few times. The rearrangement uses TRBV6-6 and TRBJ2-7, with D hard to call. The CDR3 has 14 amino acids. CDR1 is MNHNY, CDR2 SVGAGI, per germline (reference sequence). Deletions cut 4 bases from V and 2 bases from J, with 12 bases between. The CDR3 here is CASSCSRQTYEQYF. The CDR3 region has the DNA TGTGCCAGCAGTTGCTCGAGGCAGACCTACGAGCAGTACTTC.

This clonotype was picked up a small number of times. The chain joins TRBV10-3 to TRBJ2-3; D uncertain. Germline V gives CDR1 ENHRY, CDR2 SYGVKD. V lost 2 bases, J lost 2 bases, and 8 bases lay in between. CDR3 size: 14 residues. CDR3 region: CAISEPIDTDTQYF. DNA for the CDR3: TGTGCCATCAGTGAGCCGATTGACACAGATACGCAGTATTTT.

This clonotype came up many times. The chain recombines TRBV5-5 with TRBJ2-1; D gene uncertain. The CDR3 consists of 14 residues. The ends were cut back, 4 bases at V and 2 bases at J, with 10 bases in the middle. Per germline, CDR1 SGHKS and CDR2 YYEKEE (reference sequence). The CDR3 DNA reads TGTGCCAGCAGCCCCCCACCAACCTACAATGAGCAGTTCTTC. Residues: CASSPPPTYNEQFF.

The chain is built from TRBV18 and TRBJ1-1; possibly TRBD1 for D (5 bases). Germline V gene lookup returns CDR1 KGHSH and CDR2 LQKENI. Trimming removed 1 base at V and 4 bases at J, with 10 bases between. CDR3 length: 14 residues. The DNA for the CDR3 is TGTGCCAGCTCACCACAGCGGGGCCTCACTGAAGCTTTCTTT. This translates into CASSPQRGLTEAFF.

The chain combines TRBV7-9 with TRBJ2-7, with TRBD2 identical over 7 bases. Germline V gives CDR1 SEHNR, CDR2 FQNEAQ (reference sequence). J gave up 2 bases and V 7 bases, and 11 bases lay outside the gene matches. This CDR3 has 15 residues. CDR3 DNA: TGTGCCAGCAACGGAGAAGCGGGGCCCGCCTACGAGCAGTACTTC. It yields the protein CASNGEAGPAYEQYF.

This clonotype was counted only a few times. The chain links TRBV27 to TRBJ1-2, with TRBD1 as a possible D gene (6 bases). Trimming removed 6 bases at V and 7 bases at J, with 18 bases between. The CDR3 sequence is 14 residues long. Germline CDR1 reads MNHEY; CDR2 reads SMNVEV (reference sequence). The CDR3, as DNA: TGTGCCAGCAGATCCCCCGGGGGCGGGGGTGGCTACACCTTC. Translation: CASRSPGGGGGYTF.

This sequence joins TRBV12-3 or TRBV12-4 and TRBJ2-7; perhaps TRBD2 as D (6 bases). Between the trimmed V and J ends, which lost 6 bases and 0 bases, there was a span of 12 bases. CDR3 length: 14 amino acids. The CDR3 sequence: CASRLEGSSYEQYF. The CDR3 DNA reads as TGTGCCAGCAGGTTGGAGGGAAGCTCCTACGAGCAGTACTTC.

The CDR3 sequence: CSARKGLAGAGEQFF. The CDR3, as DNA: TGCAGTGCCCGGAAGGGACTGGCGGGAGCGGGTGAGCAGTTCTTC. The rearrangement joins TRBV20-1 to TRBJ2-1; 7 bases align to TRBD2. CDR1 DFQATT and CDR2 SNEGSKA come from the germline V gene (reference sequence). V was clipped by 6 bases and J by 9 bases; unmatched bases: 17. The CDR3 is made up of 15 amino acids.

This clonotype has at least ten counts. V and J are TRBV2 and TRBJ1-2; D remains unclear. Germline lookup yields CDR1 SNHLY and CDR2 FYNNEI. Trimming took off 6 bases at V and 2 bases at J, with 7 bases between the two ends. The CDR3 covers 12 residues. The CDR3 protein is CASSRNNYGYTF. In DNA form, the CDR3 reads TGTGCCAGCAGCCGGAACAACTATGGCTACACCTTC.

Many counts were recorded for this clonotype. V is TRBV4-2 and J is TRBJ1-2; perhaps TRBD1 as D (5 bases). The germline gives CDR1 LGHNA, CDR2 YNFKEQ. With 4 bases removed from V and 4 bases from J, the gap between germline ends came to 7 bases. There are 12 residues in the CDR3. This CDR3 reads CASSRGIYGYTF. In nucleotides, the CDR3 is TGTGCCAGCAGCCGGGGGATCTATGGCTACACCTTC.

The chain is built from TRBV14 and TRBJ2-7, with D possibly being TRBD1 (6 bases). Per germline, CDR1 SGHDN and CDR2 FVKESK. This CDR3 has 16 amino acids. V lost 1 base to trimming and J lost 3 bases, with 16 bases between them. The chain's CDR3 is CASSQGQRRGHYEQYF. In DNA form, the CDR3 reads TGTGCCAGCAGCCAAGGACAAAGACGGGGACACTACGAGCAGTACTTC.

A word on this clonotype: This sequence may be a read error, since a much larger clone differs from it by one base. The V call is TRBV20-1, the J call TRBJ2-5; TRBD1 might be the D (5 bases). From germline, CDR1 is DFQATT and CDR2 SNEGSKA (reference sequence). The CDR3 has 15 amino acids. The CDR3 bases are TGCAGTGCTAGAGTAGTGGGTAGGGGCCAAAAGACCCAGTACTTC. Encoded protein: CSARVVGRGQKTQYF.

The sample holds many counts of this clonotype. The chain combines TRBV20-1 with TRBJ2-7; D may be TRBD1 or TRBD2 (5 bases each). The CDR3 has 14 amino acids. Germline V gene lookup returns CDR1 DFQATT and CDR2 SNEGSKA (reference sequence). The V end lost 1 base, the J end lost 6 bases, and 16 bases lay between the germline ends. The CDR3 DNA reads as TGCAGTGCTAGAGTGGGACGGTTCCCTTCCGAGCAGTACTTC. Amino acid sequence: CSARVGRFPSEQYF.

This clonotype was observed at least ten times. This chain links TRBV29-1 with TRBJ2-7, with D uncertain. The CDR3 is 10 amino acids. Germline CDR1 is SQVTM and CDR2 is ANQGSEA. With 3 bases removed from V and 2 bases from J, the gap between germline ends came to 2 bases. The CDR3 loop is CSVETYEQYF. The DNA for the CDR3 is TGCAGCGTTGAGACCTACGAGCAGTACTTC.

This chain uses TRBV7-9 with TRBJ2-4, with D maybe TRBD1 (6 bases). This CDR3 has 19 amino acids. Trimming removed 6 bases at V and 13 bases at J, with 37 bases between. CDR1 is SEHNR and CDR2 is FQNEAQ in the germline V gene (reference sequence). In nucleotides, the CDR3 is TGTGCCAGCAGAAAGAGGGGACAAGGGCTATCTGACTCCTACAATGAGCAGTACTTC. This codes for CASRKRGQGLSDSYNEQYF.

This clonotype was counted at least ten times. This chain links TRBV6-6 with TRBJ2-7, with D perhaps matching TRBD1 (6 bases). The germline gives CDR1 MNHNY, CDR2 SVGAGI (reference sequence). Trimming removed 6 bases at V and 4 bases at J, with 13 bases between. The CDR3 spans 13 residues. This CDR3 is CASSNFQGYEQYF. The DNA of the CDR3 is TGTGCCAGCAGCAACTTTCAGGGGTACGAGCAGTACTTC.

A remark on this clonotype: A much larger clone differs by one base, so this may be a read error. The V and J genes are TRBV29-1 and TRBJ1-2; D gene unclear. The CDR3 consists of 12 residues. Looked up from germline, CDR1 is SQVTM and CDR2 is ANQGSEA. Between the trimmed V and J ends, which lost 6 bases and 4 bases, there was a span of 12 bases. The CDR3 loop is CSVSGPAYGYTF. The CDR3 region has the DNA TGCAGCGTCTCTGGACCAGCCTATGGCTACACCTTC.

A few counts support this clonotype. The V and J genes are TRBV6-6 and TRBJ2-1, with 7 bases matching TRBD1. This CDR3 has 13 residues. Looked up from germline, CDR1 is MNHNY and CDR2 is SVGAGI (reference sequence). Trimming took 5 bases from V and 10 from J; bases not matched to a gene: 8. The CDR3 DNA reads TGTGCCAGCAGTAACCGACAGGGCGGGGAGCAGTTCTTC. Its protein product is CASSNRQGGEQFF.